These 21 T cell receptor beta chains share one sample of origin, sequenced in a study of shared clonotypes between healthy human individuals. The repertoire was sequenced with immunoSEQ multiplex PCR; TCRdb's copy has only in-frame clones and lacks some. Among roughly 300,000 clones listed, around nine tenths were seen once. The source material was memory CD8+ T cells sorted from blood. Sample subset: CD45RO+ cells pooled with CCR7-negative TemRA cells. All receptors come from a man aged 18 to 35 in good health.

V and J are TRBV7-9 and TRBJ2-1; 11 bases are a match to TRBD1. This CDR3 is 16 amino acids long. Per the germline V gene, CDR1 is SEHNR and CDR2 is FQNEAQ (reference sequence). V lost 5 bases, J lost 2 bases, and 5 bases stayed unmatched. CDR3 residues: CASSPRTGGPYNEQFF. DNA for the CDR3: TGTGCCAGCAGCCCAAGGACAGGGGGCCCCTACAATGAGCAGTTCTTC.

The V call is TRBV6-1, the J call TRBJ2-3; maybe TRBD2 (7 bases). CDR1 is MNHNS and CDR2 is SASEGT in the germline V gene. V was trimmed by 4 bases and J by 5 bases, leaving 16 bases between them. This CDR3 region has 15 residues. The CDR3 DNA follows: TGTGCCAGCAGTGGCCGGGGGGCGTATGGAGATACGCAGTATTTT. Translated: CASSGRGAYGDTQYF.

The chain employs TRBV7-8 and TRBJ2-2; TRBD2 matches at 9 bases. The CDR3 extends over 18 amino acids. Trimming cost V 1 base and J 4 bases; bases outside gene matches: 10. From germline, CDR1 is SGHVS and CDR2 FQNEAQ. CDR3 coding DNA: TGTGCCAGCAGCTTAGTCGGGGGACTAGCAGTGAGCACCGGGGAGCTGTTTTTT. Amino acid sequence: CASSLVGGLAVSTGELFF.

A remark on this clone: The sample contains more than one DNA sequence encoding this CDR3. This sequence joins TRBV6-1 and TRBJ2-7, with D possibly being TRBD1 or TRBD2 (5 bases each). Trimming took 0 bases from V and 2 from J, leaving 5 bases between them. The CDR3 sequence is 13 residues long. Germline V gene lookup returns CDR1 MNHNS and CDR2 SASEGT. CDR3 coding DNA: TGTGCCAGCAGTGAAGCGGGACCCTACGAGCAGTACTTC. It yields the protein CASSEAGPYEQYF.

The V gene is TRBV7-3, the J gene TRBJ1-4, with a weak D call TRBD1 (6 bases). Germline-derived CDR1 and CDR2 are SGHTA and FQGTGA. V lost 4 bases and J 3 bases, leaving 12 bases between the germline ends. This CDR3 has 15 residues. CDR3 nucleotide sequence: TGTGCCAGCAGCTCTCAGACAGGTCCTAATGAAAAACTGTTTTTT. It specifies CASSSQTGPNEKLFF.

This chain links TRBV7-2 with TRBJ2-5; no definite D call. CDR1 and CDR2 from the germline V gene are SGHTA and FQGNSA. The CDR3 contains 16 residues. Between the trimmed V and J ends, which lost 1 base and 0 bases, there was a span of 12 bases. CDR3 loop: CASSLVWGSYQETQYF. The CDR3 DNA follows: TGTGCCAGCAGCTTAGTCTGGGGTTCGTACCAAGAGACCCAGTACTTC.

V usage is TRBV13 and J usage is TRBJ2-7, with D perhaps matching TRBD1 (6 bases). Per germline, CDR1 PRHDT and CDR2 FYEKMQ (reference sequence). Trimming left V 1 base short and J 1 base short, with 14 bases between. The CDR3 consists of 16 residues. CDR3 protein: CASSLVGGQGSYEQYF. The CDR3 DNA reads TGTGCCAGCAGCTTAGTAGGTGGGCAGGGGTCCTACGAGCAGTACTTC.

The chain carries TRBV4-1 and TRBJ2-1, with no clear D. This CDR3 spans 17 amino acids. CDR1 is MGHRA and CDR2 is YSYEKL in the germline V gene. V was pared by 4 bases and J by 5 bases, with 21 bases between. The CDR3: CASSLQFPGQINNEQFF. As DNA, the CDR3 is TGCGCCAGCAGCCTACAATTCCCTGGGCAGATTAACAATGAGCAGTTCTTC.

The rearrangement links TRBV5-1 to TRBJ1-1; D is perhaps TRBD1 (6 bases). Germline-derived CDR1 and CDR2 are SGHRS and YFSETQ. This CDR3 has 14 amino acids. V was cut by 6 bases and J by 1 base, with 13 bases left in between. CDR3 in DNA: TGCGCCAGCAATGGGGGGCGAGGGAACACTGAAGCTTTCTTT. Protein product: CASNGGRGNTEAFF.

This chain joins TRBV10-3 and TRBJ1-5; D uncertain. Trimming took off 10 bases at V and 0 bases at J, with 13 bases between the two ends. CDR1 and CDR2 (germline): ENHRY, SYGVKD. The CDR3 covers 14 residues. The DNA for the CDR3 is TGTGCCACCGGGTGGGAGGGTAGCAATCAGCCCCAGCATTTT. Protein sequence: CATGWEGSNQPQHF.

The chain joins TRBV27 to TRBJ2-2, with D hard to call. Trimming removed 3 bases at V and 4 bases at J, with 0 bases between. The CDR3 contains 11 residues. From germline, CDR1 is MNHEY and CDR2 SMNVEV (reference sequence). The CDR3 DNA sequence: TGTGCCAGCAGTTTCACCGGGGAGCTGTTTTTT. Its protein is CASSFTGELFF.

As DNA, the CDR3 is TGTGCCAGCAGCCCCCCCGCTAGCGGGGGTGAGACCCAGTACTTC. The encoded protein is CASSPPASGGETQYF. This sequence joins TRBV9 and TRBJ2-5, with 10 nucleotides matching TRBD2. Germline CDR1 reads SGDLS; CDR2 reads YYNGEE. The V gene end was trimmed by 4 bases and the J gene end by 5 bases; junction bases not matched to a gene: 8. The CDR3 consists of 15 residues.

CDR3 in DNA: TGTGCCAGCAGCTTGGGACAGGGGAATGAAAAACTGTTTTTT. Translating gives CASSLGQGNEKLFF. This chain joins TRBV9 and TRBJ1-4; 10 bases agree with TRBD1. Trimming cost V 4 bases and J 5 bases; bases outside gene matches: 2. Germline-derived CDR1 and CDR2 are SGDLS and YYNGEE. The CDR3 consists of 14 residues.

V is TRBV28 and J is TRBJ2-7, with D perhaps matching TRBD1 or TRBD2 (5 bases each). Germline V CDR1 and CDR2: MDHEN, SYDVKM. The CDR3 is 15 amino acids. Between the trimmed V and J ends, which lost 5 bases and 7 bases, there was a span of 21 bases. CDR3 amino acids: CASSPGHGASREQYF. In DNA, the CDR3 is TGTGCCAGCAGTCCCGGACACGGGGCCTCGAGAGAGCAGTACTTC.

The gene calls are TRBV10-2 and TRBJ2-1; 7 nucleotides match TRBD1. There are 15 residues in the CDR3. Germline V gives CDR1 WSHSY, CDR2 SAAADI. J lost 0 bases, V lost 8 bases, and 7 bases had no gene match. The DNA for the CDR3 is TGCGCCAGCGGACAGGACATAAGCTCCTACAATGAGCAGTTCTTC. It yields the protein CASGQDISSYNEQFF.

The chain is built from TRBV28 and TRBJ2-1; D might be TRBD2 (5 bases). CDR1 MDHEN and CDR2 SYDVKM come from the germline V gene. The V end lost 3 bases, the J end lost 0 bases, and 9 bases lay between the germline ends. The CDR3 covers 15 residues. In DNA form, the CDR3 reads TGTGCCAGCAGTTTGCGGGTAAGCTCCTACAATGAGCAGTTCTTC. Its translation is CASSLRVSSYNEQFF.

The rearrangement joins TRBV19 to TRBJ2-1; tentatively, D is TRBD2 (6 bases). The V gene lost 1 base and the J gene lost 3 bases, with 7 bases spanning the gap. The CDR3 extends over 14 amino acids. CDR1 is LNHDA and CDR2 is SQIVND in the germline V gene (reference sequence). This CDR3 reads CASSIAGDYNEQFF. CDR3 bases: TGTGCCAGTAGTATAGCGGGGGACTACAATGAGCAGTTCTTC. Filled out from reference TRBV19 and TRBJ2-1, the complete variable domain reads DGGITQSPKYLFRKEGQNVTLSCEQNLNHDAMYWYRQDPGQGLRLIYYSQIVNDFQKGDIAEGYSVSREKKESFPLTVTSAQKNPTAFYLCASSIAGDYNEQFFGPGTRLTVL.

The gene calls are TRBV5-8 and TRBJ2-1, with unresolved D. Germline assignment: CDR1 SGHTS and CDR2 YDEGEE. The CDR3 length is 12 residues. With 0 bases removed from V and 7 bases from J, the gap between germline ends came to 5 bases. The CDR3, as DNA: TGTGCCAGCAGCTTGGGGAGTAATGAGCAGTTCTTC. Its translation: CASSLGSNEQFF.

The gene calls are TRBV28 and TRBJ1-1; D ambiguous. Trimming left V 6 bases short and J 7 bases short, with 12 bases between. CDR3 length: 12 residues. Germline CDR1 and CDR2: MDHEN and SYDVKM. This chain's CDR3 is CASSPRGLEAFF. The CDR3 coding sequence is TGTGCCAGCAGCCCCCGCGGACTTGAAGCTTTCTTT.

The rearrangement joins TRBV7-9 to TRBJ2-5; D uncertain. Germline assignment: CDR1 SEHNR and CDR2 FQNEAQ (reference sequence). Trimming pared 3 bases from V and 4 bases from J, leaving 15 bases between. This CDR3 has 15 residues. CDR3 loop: CASSLRPSPGETQYF. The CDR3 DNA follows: TGTGCCAGCAGCTTGAGACCCAGCCCCGGAGAGACCCAGTACTTC.

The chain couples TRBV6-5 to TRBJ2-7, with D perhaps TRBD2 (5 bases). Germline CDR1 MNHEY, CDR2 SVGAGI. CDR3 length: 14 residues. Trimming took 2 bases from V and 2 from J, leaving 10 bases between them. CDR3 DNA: TGTGCCAGCAGTTACATCGGGGAGACCTACGAGCAGTACTTC. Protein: CASSYIGETYEQYF.